This TCR beta chain was profiled in a study of cytomegalovirus exposure and HLA in healthy donors. The PCR had 60 Vbeta and 13 Jbeta primers. Clones were sequenced by immunoSEQ multiplex PCR, and TCRdb holds only the in-frame ones, with some missing. The table has more than 95,000 clones, about 81% seen once. The material sequenced was PBMCs. The TCR sequence derives from a young woman in good health and CMV-seronegative.

CDR3 region: CASTPRVRGTGELFF. DNA for the CDR3: TGTGCCAGCACCCCCCGTGTCAGGGGTACCGGGGAGCTGTTTTTT. The rearrangement uses TRBV7-3 and TRBJ2-2; weak D call: TRBD1 (6 bases). From germline, CDR1 is SGHTA and CDR2 FQGTGA. The CDR3 is made up of 15 amino acids. The ends were cut back, 7 bases at V and 5 bases at J, with 17 bases in the middle.